This paragraph covers one T cell receptor (beta chain) sequence. Germline is not matched at one junction end, which may reflect a read error. From germline, CDR1 is MDHEN and CDR2 SYDVKM. CDR3 length: 11 residues. TCRdb's copy holds only in-frame clones and misses some; the assay was immunoSEQ multiplex PCR. The data contain about 210,000 clones, about 90% of them singletons. This entry comes from a study of blood T cell repertoires in COVID-19. On the study more broadly: Both acute and convalescent COVID-19 samples were obtained from the United States, Italy and Spain.

This TCR derives from a young man with acute or convalescent COVID-19. The sample taken for sequencing was peripheral blood. The genes are TRBV28 and TRBJ1-1; 8 nucleotides match TRBD1. Written as DNA, the CDR3 is TGTGCCGGGGGGCTTCAGGGGGCGCGGGACTTT. It specifies CAGGLQGARDF.